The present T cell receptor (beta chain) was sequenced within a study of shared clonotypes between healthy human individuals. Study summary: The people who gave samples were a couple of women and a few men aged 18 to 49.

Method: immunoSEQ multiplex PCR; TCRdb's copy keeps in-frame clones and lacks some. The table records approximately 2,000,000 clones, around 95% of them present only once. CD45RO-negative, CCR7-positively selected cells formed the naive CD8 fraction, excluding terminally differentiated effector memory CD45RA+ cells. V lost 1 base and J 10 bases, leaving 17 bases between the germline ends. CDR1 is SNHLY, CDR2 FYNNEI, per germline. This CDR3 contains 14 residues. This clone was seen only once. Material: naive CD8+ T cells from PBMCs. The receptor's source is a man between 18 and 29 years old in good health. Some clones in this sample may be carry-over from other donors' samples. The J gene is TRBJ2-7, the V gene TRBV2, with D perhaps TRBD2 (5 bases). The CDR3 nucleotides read TGTGCCAGCAGTGAAGTGGGCGGGCCCCCAATACAGTACTTC. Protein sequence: CASSEVGGPPIQYF. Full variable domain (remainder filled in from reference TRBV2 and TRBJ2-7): EPEVTQTPSHQVTQMGQEVILRCVPISNHLYFYWYRQILGQKVEFLVSFYNNEISEKSEIFDDQFSVERPDGSNFTLKIRSTKLEDSAMYFCASSEVGGPPIQYFGPGTRLTVT.